Listed here are 23 T cell receptor beta chains from one sample, sequenced in a study of blood T cell repertoires in COVID-19. Assay: immunoSEQ multiplex PCR; the TCRdb copy retains only in-frame clones and omits some. This sample has around 25,000 clones, with more than 90% found just once. Sequencing was performed on peripheral blood. Receptor source: a human donor in a cohort sampled during active COVID-19.

This chain joins TRBV5-1 and TRBJ1-1, with 8 bases identical to TRBD1. The CDR3 consists of 15 residues. Germline V lookup: CDR1 SGHRS, CDR2 YFSETQ. J lost 1 base, V lost 0 bases, and 2 bases had no gene match. The CDR3 loop is CASSLGGQGNTEAFF. The DNA of the CDR3 is TGCGCCAGCAGCTTGGGAGGACAGGGGAACACTGAAGCTTTCTTT.

The V call is TRBV11-2, the J call TRBJ2-7, with 8 bases aligning to TRBD1. J lost 8 bases, V lost 2 bases, and 11 bases had no gene match. Germline loops: CDR1 SGHAT, CDR2 FQNNGV. CDR3 length equals 15 residues. For the CDR3, the DNA is TGTGCCAGCAGCTTATACCCCGGGACAGGTACTAAGCAGTACTTC. Translation gives CASSLYPGTGTKQYF.

The CDR3 loop reads CASKRFGGGSVSYEQYF. DNA of the CDR3: TGTGCCAGCAAACGCTTTGGCGGGGGAAGCGTCTCCTACGAGCAGTACTTC. The genes are TRBV28 and TRBJ2-7; 7 bases match TRBD2. This CDR3 has 17 amino acids. Per germline, CDR1 MDHEN and CDR2 SYDVKM. Unmatched junction bases numbered 15, after V lost 7 bases and J lost 0 bases.

This chain connects TRBV7-9 to TRBJ1-2; a weak D match, TRBD1 (5 bases). CDR1 is SEHNR, CDR2 FQNEAQ, per germline (reference sequence). V lost 1 base and J lost 6, with 21 bases in between. This CDR3 is built from 17 residues. CDR3 sequence: CASSLVAGAGLRDGYTF. The CDR3 DNA follows: TGTGCCAGCAGCTTAGTAGCTGGGGCAGGCCTCAGGGATGGCTACACCTTC. The full variable domain, rest sourced from reference TRBV7-9 and TRBJ1-2, is DTGVSQNPRHKITKRGQNVTFRCDPISEHNRLYWYRQTLGQGPEFLTYFQNEAQLEKSRLLSDRFSAERPKGSFSTLEIQRTEQGDSAMYLCASSLVAGAGLRDGYTFGSGTRLTVV.

The table lists this clone with a count of one. The chain joins TRBV28 to TRBJ2-6; a weak D match, TRBD2 (6 bases). Germline assignment: CDR1 MDHEN and CDR2 SYDVKM. This CDR3 contains 15 residues. V dropped 4 bases and J dropped 3 bases, with 10 bases sitting between them. The DNA for the CDR3 is TGTGCCAGCAGTTCCGGGGGTATTGGGGCCAACGTCCTGACTTTC. This translates into CASSSGGIGANVLTF.

This clone was found a few times. V and J are TRBV9 and TRBJ1-6; 8 bases are shared with TRBD1. V dropped 7 bases and J dropped 7; count of bases not matched to a gene: 1. This CDR3 has 12 residues. The germline V gene has CDR1 SGDLS and CDR2 YYNGEE. CDR3 DNA sequence: TGTGCCAGCCAGGGGGCCAATTCACCCCTCCACTTT. Its protein product is CASQGANSPLHF. Supplemented by reference TRBV9 and TRBJ1-6, the full variable domain reads DSGVTQTPKHLITATGQRVTLRCSPRSGDLSVYWYQQSLDQGLQFLIQYYNGEERAKGNILERFSAQQFPDLHSELNLSSLELGDSALYFCASQGANSPLHFGNGTRLTVT.

The V gene is TRBV28, the J gene TRBJ2-1; 14 bases match TRBD2. V lost 6 bases to trimming and J lost 9 bases; unmatched junction nucleotides: 7. The CDR3 spans 15 residues. Germline assignment: CDR1 MDHEN and CDR2 SYDVKM. The CDR3 loop is CASSRLAGGVSEQFF. CDR3 nucleotide sequence: TGTGCCAGCAGCCGACTAGCGGGAGGGGTAAGTGAGCAGTTCTTC.

This chain connects TRBV4-2 to TRBJ2-1, with D maybe TRBD2 (6 bases). This CDR3 is 14 amino acids long. Trimming removed 1 base at V and 6 bases at J, with 10 bases between. CDR1 and CDR2 from the germline V gene are LGHNA and YNFKEQ. The CDR3 nucleotides read TGTGCCAGCAGCCAAGCGCCGGGACTCAATGAGCAGTTCTTC. It specifies CASSQAPGLNEQFF.

This rearrangement joins TRBV9 to TRBJ1-2, with D uncertain. CDR3 length: 12 residues. The V gene lost 3 bases and the J gene lost 0 bases, with 3 bases spanning the gap. Per the germline V gene, CDR1 is SGDLS and CDR2 is YYNGEE. The CDR3 spells CASSGANYGYTF. The CDR3 coding sequence is TGTGCCAGCAGCGGAGCTAACTATGGCTACACCTTC.

The chain couples TRBV10-3 to TRBJ1-3; D unclear. The CDR3 covers 15 residues. CDR1 is ENHRY, CDR2 SYGVKD, per germline. V was pared by 3 bases and J by 0 bases, with 9 bases between. The CDR3 reads CAISDTANSGNTIYF. CDR3 DNA: TGTGCCATCAGTGACACAGCCAACTCTGGAAACACCATATATTTT.

The chain joins TRBV19 to TRBJ2-1; 10 bases align to TRBD2. The CDR3 has 17 amino acids. Germline V gene data show CDR1 as LNHDA and CDR2 as SQIVND (reference sequence). V gave up 2 bases and J gave up 7 bases; unmatched junction bases: 11. CDR3 loop: CASSILSGLAGANEQFF. CDR3 DNA: TGTGCCAGTAGTATACTCTCGGGGCTAGCGGGAGCTAATGAGCAGTTCTTC.

The V call is TRBV7-8, the J call TRBJ2-7; D uncertain. The V and J ends lost 1 base and 2 bases respectively, with 9 bases between them. There are 14 residues in the CDR3. Per germline, CDR1 SGHVS and CDR2 FQNEAQ. DNA for the CDR3: TGTGCCAGCAGCTTAGTTGTAATCCCCTACGAGCAGTACTTC. Translation: CASSLVVIPYEQYF.

V is TRBV28 and J is TRBJ2-5; no firm D call. Germline lookup yields CDR1 MDHEN and CDR2 SYDVKM. The V end lost 6 bases, the J end lost 1 base, and 15 bases lay between the germline ends. This CDR3 has 15 residues. CDR3 in DNA: TGTGCCAGCAGCTTAGAATACAGAGCCCAAGAGACCCAGTACTTC. It codes for CASSLEYRAQETQYF.

The chain recombines TRBV19 with TRBJ2-7; D remains ambiguous. V lost 2 bases and J 0 bases, leaving 8 bases between the germline ends. The CDR3 length is 14 residues. Germline-derived CDR1 and CDR2 are LNHDA and SQIVND (reference sequence). DNA of the CDR3: TGTGCCAGTAGTATAACCGTTAGCTCCTACGAGCAGTACTTC. This gives the protein CASSITVSSYEQYF. Looking up the rest from reference TRBV19 and TRBJ2-7 gives the full variable domain: DGGITQSPKYLFRKEGQNVTLSCEQNLNHDAMYWYRQDPGQGLRLIYYSQIVNDFQKGDIAEGYSVSREKKESFPLTVTSAQKNPTAFYLCASSITVSSYEQYFGPGTRLTVT.

V and J are TRBV9 and TRBJ2-2; weak D call: TRBD2 (6 bases). Trimming took off 0 bases at V and 5 bases at J, with 20 bases between the two ends. There are 18 residues in the CDR3. The germline V gene encodes CDR1 SGDLS and CDR2 YYNGEE. The CDR3 coding sequence is TGTGCCAGCAGCGTAGGAGGGACTGGACGGGGCCAGACCGGGGAGCTGTTTTTT. Translation gives CASSVGGTGRGQTGELFF. Full variable domain (remainder filled in from reference TRBV9 and TRBJ2-2): DSGVTQTPKHLITATGQRVTLRCSPRSGDLSVYWYQQSLDQGLQFLIQYYNGEERAKGNILERFSAQQFPDLHSELNLSSLELGDSALYFCASSVGGTGRGQTGELFFGEGSRLTVL.

In DNA, the CDR3 is TGTGCCAGCAGCCGAGACAGGGGGCAAGAGACCCAGTACTTC. It encodes CASSRDRGQETQYF. The rearrangement uses TRBV7-8 and TRBJ2-5, with TRBD1 matching 9 bases. The CDR3 is 14 amino acids. Trimming removed 5 bases from V and 2 bases from J; junction bases left unmatched: 3. Germline V gene lookup returns CDR1 SGHVS and CDR2 FQNEAQ. The full variable domain, its missing parts supplied by reference TRBV7-8 and TRBJ2-5, is GAGVSQSPRYKVAKRGQDVALRCDPISGHVSLFWYQQALGQGPEFLTYFQNEAQLDKSGLPSDRFFAERPEGSVSTLKIQRTQQEDSAVYLCASSRDRGQETQYFGPGTRLLVL.

This clone was observed once. This chain joins TRBV7-2 and TRBJ1-5; a weak D match, TRBD1 (5 bases). The ends were cut back, 1 base at V and 2 bases at J, with 9 bases in the middle. Germline assignment: CDR1 SGHTA and CDR2 FQGNSA. This CDR3 has 15 amino acids. The CDR3 loop is CASSLDRYGNQPQHF. The DNA of the CDR3 is TGTGCCAGCAGCTTAGACAGGTATGGCAATCAGCCCCAGCATTTT.

This sequence joins TRBV30 and TRBJ2-5, with 8 positions matching TRBD2. Germline CDR1 is GTSNPN and CDR2 is SVGIG (reference sequence). This CDR3 contains 17 residues. The junction had 9 bases not matched to a gene; V was cut back by 0 bases and J by 0 bases. This CDR3 is CAWSVSERGSYQETQYF. The CDR3 DNA is TGTGCCTGGAGTGTTAGTGAGCGGGGGTCGTACCAAGAGACCCAGTACTTC. The full variable domain, completed using reference TRBV30 and TRBJ2-5, is SQTIHQWPATLVQPVGSPLSLECTVEGTSNPNLYWYRQAAGRGLQLLFYSVGIGQISSEVPQNLSASRPQDRQFILSSKKLLLSDSGFYLCAWSVSERGSYQETQYFGPGTRLLVL.

The rearrangement uses TRBV11-2 and TRBJ1-1; 10 bases fit TRBD1. Germline V CDR1 and CDR2: SGHAT, FQNNGV. The CDR3 covers 16 residues. V lost 4 bases to trimming and J lost 1 base; unmatched junction nucleotides: 6. The CDR3 protein is CASSSTRDRGNTEAFF. DNA for the CDR3: TGTGCCAGCAGCTCCACGCGGGACAGGGGGAACACTGAAGCTTTCTTT. Full variable domain (remainder filled in from reference TRBV11-2 and TRBJ1-1): EAGVAQSPRYKIIEKRQSVAFWCNPISGHATLYWYQQILGQGPKLLIQFQNNGVVDDSQLPKDRFSAERLKGVDSTLKIQPAKLEDSAVYLCASSSTRDRGNTEAFFGQGTRLTVV.

To note about this clone: Other DNA sequences in the same sample also yield this CDR3. The rearrangement joins TRBV28 to TRBJ2-3, with 7 bases that match TRBD2. The CDR3 loop spans 14 amino acids. Germline CDR1 is MDHEN and CDR2 is SYDVKM. V shed 6 bases, J shed 2 bases, and the junction held 5 bases outside the gene matches. CDR3 region: CASRRGRDTDTQYF. CDR3 in DNA: TGTGCCAGCAGGCGGGGGAGGGACACAGATACGCAGTATTTT. The full variable domain, with the rest looked up from reference TRBV28 and TRBJ2-3, is DVKVTQSSRYLVKRTGEKVFLECVQDMDHENMFWYRQDPGLGLRLIYFSYDVKMKEKGDIPEGYSVSREKKERFSLILESASTNQTSMYLCASRRGRDTDTQYFGPGTRLTVL.

DNA for the CDR3: TGTGCCAGCAGCCCAGGGTTCAGGAACACTGAAGCTTTCTTT. Encoded protein: CASSPGFRNTEAFF. The V gene is TRBV11-2, the J gene TRBJ1-1, with D maybe TRBD1 (5 bases). Germline V gene data show CDR1 as SGHAT and CDR2 as FQNNGV. The CDR3 spans 14 residues. V shed 5 bases and J shed 1 base, with 11 bases lying between them.

The V and J genes are TRBV19 and TRBJ1-1; D not certain. Per germline, CDR1 LNHDA and CDR2 SQIVND (reference sequence). The CDR3 is made up of 13 amino acids. V was pared by 7 bases and J by 7 bases, with 16 bases between. DNA of the CDR3: TGTGCCAGTATGGGTCCAGGCTCTCGTGAAGCTTTCTTT. Amino acid sequence: CASMGPGSREAFF.

V is TRBV6-5 and J is TRBJ2-7; TRBD1 matches at 7 bases. Germline V gives CDR1 MNHEY, CDR2 SVGAGI. With 7 bases clipped from V and 1 base from J, the junction kept 4 bases outside the gene matches. This CDR3 spans 13 amino acids. In DNA, the CDR3 is TGTGCCAGCACCTTGACAGGGTCCTACGAGCAGTACTTC. Its protein is CASTLTGSYEQYF.